Presented here are 5 T cell receptor beta chains from one specimen sequenced in a study of T cells in Graves' hyperthyroidism and ophthalmopathy. TCR beta CDR3 sequences were amplified from RNA transcripts. First-round RT-PCR of the TCR CDR3 relied on the HTBI primer set. TCRdb itself ran the multiplex PCR reads through MiXCR, one entry per CDR3 protein. The sample has roughly 250,000 distinct CDR3 sequences, over 15% seen once. The sequenced material came from blood. The receptors come from a woman under 30 with Graves' ophthalmopathy.

This clonotype was seen ten or more times. The rearrangement uses TRBV28 and TRBJ2-5; D is tentatively TRBD1 or TRBD2 (5 bases each). The CDR3 covers 13 residues. Germline V gene data show CDR1 as MDHEN and CDR2 as SYDVKM. With 5 bases removed from V and 5 bases from J, the gap between germline ends came to 12 bases. CDR3 sequence (DNA): TGTGCCAGCAGTCCGGCAGGGAGCGAGACCCAGTACTTC. It specifies CASSPAGSETQYF. Full variable domain (remainder filled in from reference TRBV28 and TRBJ2-5): DVKVTQSSRYLVKRTGEKVFLECVQDMDHENMFWYRQDPGLGLRLIYFSYDVKMKEKGDIPEGYSVSREKKERFSLILESASTNQTSMYLCASSPAGSETQYFGPGTRLLVL.

With respect to this clonotype: This clone may be a read error of a much larger clone one base away. The chain has TRBV4-1 and TRBJ2-5; D gene uncertain. This CDR3 is built from 12 residues. Per germline, CDR1 MGHRA and CDR2 YSYEKL. CDR3 sequence reads: CTSSQLKETQYF. CDR3 bases: TGCACCAGCAGCCAACTAAAAGAGACCCAGTACTTC.

This clonotype was counted many times. The rearrangement joins TRBV5-4 to TRBJ1-2; 7 nucleotides line up with TRBD1. Germline V gene lookup returns CDR1 SGHNT and CDR2 YYREEE (reference sequence). There are 15 residues in the CDR3. Trimming removed 2 bases from V and 3 bases from J; junction bases left unmatched: 7. The CDR3 protein is CASSLTGTAYYGYTF. CDR3 DNA: TGTGCCAGCAGCTTAACCGGGACAGCCTACTATGGCTACACCTTC.

This clonotype was picked up many times. The chain combines TRBV9 with TRBJ2-1; D is undetermined. Trimming took off 4 bases at V and 7 bases at J, with 12 bases between the two ends. Germline CDR1 is SGDLS and CDR2 is YYNGEE. The CDR3 has 13 amino acids. The CDR3 region has the DNA TGTGCCAGCAGCTTAGAGATGGAAAATGAGCAGTTCTTC. It encodes CASSLEMENEQFF.

Ten or more counts support this clonotype. V is TRBV27 and J is TRBJ2-7, with 9 nucleotides matching TRBD2. This CDR3 spans 15 amino acids. The germline gives CDR1 MNHEY, CDR2 SMNVEV (reference sequence). The V gene end was trimmed by 4 bases and the J gene end by 7 bases; junction bases not matched to a gene: 11. The CDR3 DNA follows: TGTGCCAGCAGTTCCCTTCTAGCGGGATTGGGGGAGCAGTACTTC. This codes for CASSSLLAGLGEQYF.